This T cell receptor (beta chain) was captured in a study of radiation and T cells in renal cell carcinoma. Time point of the sample: blood 4 weeks post-SBRT, at nephrectomy. The sample's treatment: 15 Gy SBRT to primary tumor, nephrectomy 4 weeks later. There are 17 residues in the CDR3. After removal of 10 bases from V and 9 bases from J, the junction contained 25 bases not matched to a gene. Germline V lookup: CDR1 LNHDA, CDR2 SQIVND (reference sequence). Sequencing used immunoSEQ multiplex PCR; TCRdb keeps in-frame clones, though not all of them. Seen here are 120,000 to 150,000 clones, roughly 90% observed once, and the top ten hold about 17%.

The chain has TRBV19 and TRBJ2-5; 8 bases align to TRBD1. The TCR originated in a woman between 50 and 59 years old with renal cell carcinoma. The specimen was blood, collected from a patient whose treatment included radiotherapy and nephrectomy. In DNA form, the CDR3 reads TGTGCCACCCACCACGGCCTCGGGACAGGCCCCCCTAAGGCCCAGTACTTC. Protein: CATHHGLGTGPPKAQYF.